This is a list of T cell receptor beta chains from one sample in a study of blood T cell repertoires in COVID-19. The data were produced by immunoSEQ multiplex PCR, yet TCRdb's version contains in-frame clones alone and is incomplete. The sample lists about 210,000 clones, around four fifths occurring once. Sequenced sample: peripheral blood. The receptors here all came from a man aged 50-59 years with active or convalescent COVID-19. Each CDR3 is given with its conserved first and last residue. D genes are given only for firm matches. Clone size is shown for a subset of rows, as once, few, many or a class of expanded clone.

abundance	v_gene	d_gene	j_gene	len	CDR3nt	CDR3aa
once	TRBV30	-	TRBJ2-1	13	TGTGCCTGGAGGTCGAGCTCCTACAATGAGCAGTTCTTC	CAWRSSSYNEQFF
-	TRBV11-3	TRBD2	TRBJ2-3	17	TGTGCCAGCAGCTCCAGGACTAGCGGGGGGGCCGCAGATACGCAGTATTTT	CASSSRTSGGAADTQYF
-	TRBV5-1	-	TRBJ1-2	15	TGCGCCAGCAGCTTGGGCCAGGGTATGAACTATGGCTACACCTTC	CASSLGQGMNYGYTF
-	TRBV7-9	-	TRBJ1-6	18	TGTGCCAGCAGCGGCGATTTTGACACTCTAGCCGGTAATTCACCCCTCCACTTT	CASSGDFDTLAGNSPLHF
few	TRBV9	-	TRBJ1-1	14	TGTGCCAGCAGGCGGGGAGGGTTTGACACTGAAGCTTTCTTT	CASRRGGFDTEAFF
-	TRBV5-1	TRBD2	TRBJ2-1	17	TGCGCCAGCAGCTTGGGCGTCTTAGCGGGAGGGCCCAATGAGCAGTTCTTC	CASSLGVLAGGPNEQFF
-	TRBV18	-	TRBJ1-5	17	TGTGCCAGCTCACCGTTAGCCCCAGGGCCGTCAGACCAGCCCCAGCATTTT	CASSPLAPGPSDQPQHF
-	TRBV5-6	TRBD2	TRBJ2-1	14	TGTGCCAGCAACCCGGGACTAGCCATGAGGGAGCAGTTCTTC	CASNPGLAMREQFF
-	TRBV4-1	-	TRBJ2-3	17	TGCGCCAGCAGCCGCTTCTCGACTTCGACTAGCACAGATACGCAGTATTTT	CASSRFSTSTSTDTQYF
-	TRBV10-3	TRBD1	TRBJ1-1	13	TGTGCCACCTGGACAGGGGAGAACACTGAAGCTTTCTTT	CATWTGENTEAFF
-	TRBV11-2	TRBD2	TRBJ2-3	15	TGTGCCAGCAGCTTAGTCCTAGCGGGAGCAGATACGCAGTATTTT	CASSLVLAGADTQYF
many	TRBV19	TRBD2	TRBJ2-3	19	TGTGCCAGTAGTATAGGGGCTGTTGGACTAGGCTCGAGCACAGATACGCAGTATTTT	CASSIGAVGLGSSTDTQYF
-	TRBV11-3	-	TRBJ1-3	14	TGTGCCAGCAGCTTAGGACAGTCTGGAAACACCATATATTTT	CASSLGQSGNTIYF
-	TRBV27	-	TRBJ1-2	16	TGTGCCAGCAGTCCCCGACGCAATTACCGGGACTATGGCTACACCTTC	CASSPRRNYRDYGYTF
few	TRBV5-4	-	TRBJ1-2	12	TGTGCCAGCAGCCCCGAGAAGCATGGCTACACCTTC	CASSPEKHGYTF
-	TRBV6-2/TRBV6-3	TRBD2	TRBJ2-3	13	TGTGCCAGCAGTTACTCGAGGGAGGGGACGCAGTATTTT	CASSYSREGTQYF
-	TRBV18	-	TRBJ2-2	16	TGTGCCAGCTCACCACCGGGGGCCCCGAACACCGGGGAGCTGTTTTTT	CASSPPGAPNTGELFF
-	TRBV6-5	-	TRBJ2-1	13	TGTGCCAGCAGTAGGGAGACTTACAATGAGCAGTTCTTC	CASSRETYNEQFF
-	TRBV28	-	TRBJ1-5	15	TGTGCCAGCAGTTCCCAGGGGAATGGCAATCAGCCCCAGCATTTT	CASSSQGNGNQPQHF
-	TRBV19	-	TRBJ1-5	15	TGTGCCAGTAGTATAGAAGGGGAGGACAATCAGCCCCAGCATTTT	CASSIEGEDNQPQHF
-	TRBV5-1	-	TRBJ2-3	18	TGCGCCAGCAGCTTGCTACAGCCCTCCCCCTCTAGCACAGATACGCAGTATTTT	CASSLLQPSPSSTDTQYF
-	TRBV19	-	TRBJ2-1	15	TGTGCCAGTAGTATCCGGGACACTTCCTACAATGAGCAGTTCTTC	CASSIRDTSYNEQFF
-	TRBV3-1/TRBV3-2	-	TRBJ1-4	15	TGTGCCAGCAGCCAAGAGGGTGGCAGGGCTGAAAAACTGTTTTTT	CASSQEGGRAEKLFF
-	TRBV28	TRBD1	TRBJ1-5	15	TGTGCCAGCAGTCGGGGGGACAGGGACAATCAGCCCCAGCATTTT	CASSRGDRDNQPQHF
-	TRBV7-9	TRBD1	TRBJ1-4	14	TGTGCCAGCAGCTCCCGACAGGGTAGCGAAAAACTGTTTTTT	CASSSRQGSEKLFF
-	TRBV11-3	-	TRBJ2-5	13	TGTGCCAGCAGCCCCCGGGACACTGAGACCCAGTACTTC	CASSPRDTETQYF
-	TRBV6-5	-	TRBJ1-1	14	TGTGCCAGCAGTTTGTTCGGTGGGAACACTGAAGCTTTCTTT	CASSLFGGNTEAFF
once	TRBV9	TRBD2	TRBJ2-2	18	TGTGCCAGCAGCGTAGTCTGGGCGGGGGGCGCGAACACCGGGGAGCTGTTTTTT	CASSVVWAGGANTGELFF
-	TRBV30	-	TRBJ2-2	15	TGTGCCTGGAGAGGGGGACGGAAGAACACCGGGGAGCTGTTTTTT	CAWRGGRKNTGELFF
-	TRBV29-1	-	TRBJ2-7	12	TGCAGCGTTGATCAGGGGATCTACGAGCAGTACTTC	CSVDQGIYEQYF
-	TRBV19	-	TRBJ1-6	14	TGTGCCAGTAGTCATCGGACGGGAAATTCACCCCTCCACTTT	CASSHRTGNSPLHF
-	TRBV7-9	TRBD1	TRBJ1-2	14	TGTGCCAGCAGCAGAAGACAGGGCAACTATGGCTACACCTTC	CASSRRQGNYGYTF
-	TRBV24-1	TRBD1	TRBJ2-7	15	TGTGCCACCAGTGCTGGGACAGGGAAAACACCCGAGCAGTACTTC	CATSAGTGKTPEQYF
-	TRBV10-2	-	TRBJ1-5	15	TGCGCCAGCAGCTTTGACGGGGGAGACAATCAGCCCCAGCATTTT	CASSFDGGDNQPQHF
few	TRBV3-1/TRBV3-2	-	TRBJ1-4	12	TGTGCCAGCAGCCCTGGACAAGGAAAACTGTTTTTT	CASSPGQGKLFF
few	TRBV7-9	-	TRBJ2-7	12	TGTGCCAGCAGCATGGGACTTTACGAGCAGTACTTC	CASSMGLYEQYF
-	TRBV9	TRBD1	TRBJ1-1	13	TGTGCCAGCAGCGTAATTGGGACAGGGGAGGCTTTCTTT	CASSVIGTGEAFF
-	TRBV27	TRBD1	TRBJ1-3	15	TGTGCCAGCAGGCCAACAGGGGGCGGTGGAAACACCATATATTTT	CASRPTGGGGNTIYF
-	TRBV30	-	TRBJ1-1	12	TGTGCCTGGACAGGGTTTGGCACTGAAGCTTTCTTT	CAWTGFGTEAFF
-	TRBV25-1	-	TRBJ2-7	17	TGTGCCAGCAGTGAAGGACCGAGGGACGGGAGATACTACGAGCAGTACTTC	CASSEGPRDGRYYEQYF
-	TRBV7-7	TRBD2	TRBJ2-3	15	TGTGCTAGCAGCTCCGGACTAGCGCGCACAGATACGCAGTATTTT	CASSSGLARTDTQYF
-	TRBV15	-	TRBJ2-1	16	TGTGCCACCGCGGTAGGGGGGGGCCCCGGGGTCAATGAGCAGTTCTTC	CATAVGGGPGVNEQFF
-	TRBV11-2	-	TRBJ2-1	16	TGTGCCAGCAGCTTAGCTGCCGGGACTTACTACAATGAGCAGTTCTTC	CASSLAAGTYYNEQFF
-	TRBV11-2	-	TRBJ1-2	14	TGTGCCAGCAGCTTAGCGGGGGAGTCGGGTGGCTACACCTTC	CASSLAGESGGYTF
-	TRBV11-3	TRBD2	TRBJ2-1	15	TGTGCCAGCAGCCCTAGCGGGGGGGACACAAGTGAGCAGTTCTTC	CASSPSGGDTSEQFF
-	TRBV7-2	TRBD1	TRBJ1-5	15	TGTGCCAGTAGCCAGGACAGGGGGTCGGATCAGCCCCAGCATTTT	CASSQDRGSDQPQHF
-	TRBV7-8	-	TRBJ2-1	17	TGTGCCAGCAGCTTAGTGGCAGGGGAAATAATCTACAATGAGCAGTTCTTC	CASSLVAGEIIYNEQFF
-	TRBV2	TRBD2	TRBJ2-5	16	TGTGCCAGCAGTCCCCTAGCGGGGGGGCCGGTTGAGACCCAGTACTTC	CASSPLAGGPVETQYF
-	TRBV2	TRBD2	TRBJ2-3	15	TGTGCCAGCAGAGAGGGACTAGCGGGAGCCGATACGCAGTATTTT	CASREGLAGADTQYF